This T cell receptor beta chain is drawn from a study of blood T cell repertoires in COVID-19. This CDR3 has 15 residues. V shed 2 bases, J shed 5 bases, and the junction held 5 bases outside the gene matches. Germline V gene sequence: CDR1 MNHEY, CDR2 SVGEGT. Clones were read by immunoSEQ multiplex PCR, and TCRdb kept only the in-frame ones, dropping some. The sample contains about 250,000 clones, about 91% of which appear only once. The source material was peripheral blood. The clonotype comes from a woman younger than 45 with COVID-19, enrolled during active disease. This chain connects TRBV6-2 or TRBV6-3 to TRBJ2-5; 10 bases align to TRBD2. The CDR3 nucleotides are TGTGCCAGCAGTTACGGGACTAGCGCGTCTGAGACCCAGTACTTC. Protein sequence: CASSYGTSASETQYF.